Each of the 11 T cell receptor beta chains below was sequenced from the same sample in a study of T cells in narcolepsy. Assay used: immunoSEQ multiplex PCR; TCRdb lists only in-frame clones, some missing. This table holds around 25,000 clones, roughly 86% found once. Sequences were obtained from memory (CD45RA-) CD4+ T cells from blood. All receptors derive from a human donor in good health.

This clone was detected once. The rearrangement links TRBV14 to TRBJ2-3; no firm D call. Germline lookup yields CDR1 SGHDN and CDR2 FVKESK. CDR3 length: 14 amino acids. Between the trimmed V and J ends, which lost 9 bases and 4 bases, there was a span of 17 bases. Here the CDR3 DNA reads TGTGCCAGTGGGCAGGCCCTTATCTCAGATACGCAGTATTTT. It translates to CASGQALISDTQYF.

The gene calls are TRBV14 and TRBJ1-1; TRBD1 agrees at 9 bases. Germline CDR1 is SGHDN and CDR2 is FVKESK. Unmatched junction bases numbered 7, after V lost 3 bases and J lost 5 bases. The CDR3 runs 15 residues. Here the CDR3 DNA reads TGTGCCAGCAGCCATCCCACAGGGGGCCGGACTGAAGCTTTCTTT. Residues: CASSHPTGGRTEAFF.

The V gene is TRBV5-6, the J gene TRBJ2-3; D is possibly TRBD2 (5 bases). V dropped 1 base and J dropped 6 bases, with 12 bases sitting between them. Per germline, CDR1 SGHDT and CDR2 YYEEEE. The CDR3 contains 14 residues. The CDR3 loop is CASSLSLGGDTQYF. The DNA for the CDR3 is TGTGCCAGCAGCTTGAGCCTAGGCGGGGATACGCAGTATTTT.

The chain joins TRBV27 to TRBJ2-7, with 8 nucleotides matching TRBD2. V was pared by 3 bases and J by 7 bases, with 5 bases of the junction left unmatched. The CDR3 runs 13 residues. The V gene's germline CDR1 is MNHEY and CDR2 SMNVEV (reference sequence). The CDR3 region has the DNA TGTGCCAGCAGTTTTCGGGGGGGCGCGGAGCAGTACTTC. It translates to CASSFRGGAEQYF.

This clone was picked up a small number of times. J is TRBJ1-2 and V is TRBV7-9; D is perhaps TRBD1 (6 bases). CDR1 is SEHNR, CDR2 FQNEAQ, per germline (reference sequence). The CDR3 loop spans 13 amino acids. V lost 1 base, J lost 7 bases, and 10 bases lay in between. CDR3 protein: CASSLDGGGGYTF. CDR3 nucleotides: TGTGCCAGCAGCTTAGATGGAGGGGGTGGCTACACCTTC.

This rearrangement joins TRBV4-2 to TRBJ2-7, with 9 bases lining up with TRBD1. V lost 4 bases, J lost 5 bases, and 3 bases stayed unmatched. Germline V gene sequence: CDR1 LGHNA, CDR2 YNFKEQ. The CDR3 runs to 13 residues. CDR3 residues: CASSRDRGDEQYF. CDR3 sequence (DNA): TGTGCCAGCAGCCGCGACAGGGGGGACGAGCAGTACTTC.

The chain carries TRBV5-1 and TRBJ1-4, with unresolved D. This CDR3 region has 14 residues. Germline lookup yields CDR1 SGHRS and CDR2 YFSETQ. Deletions cut 5 bases from V and 2 bases from J, with 10 bases between. DNA of the CDR3: TGCGCCAGCAGTTCGAGCCCTACTAATGAAAAACTGTTTTTT. It translates to CASSSSPTNEKLFF.

This clone occurred a few times. This sequence joins TRBV5-1 and TRBJ2-1; D perhaps matches TRBD2 (5 bases). The CDR3 extends over 13 amino acids. Germline CDR1 reads SGHRS; CDR2 reads YFSETQ. Trimming removed 3 bases from V and 6 bases from J, with 10 bases in between. The CDR3 DNA reads as TGCGCCAGCAGCTCCGGGAATGGCAATGAGCAGTTCTTC. Its translation is CASSSGNGNEQFF.

On this clone itself: Other DNA variants within this sample encode the same CDR3. The chain links TRBV2 to TRBJ1-5, with D perhaps TRBD1 (5 bases). Looked up from germline, CDR1 is SNHLY and CDR2 is FYNNEI. Trimming removed 6 bases from V and 6 bases from J, with 15 bases in between. This CDR3 region has 14 residues. Here the CDR3 reads CASRRDQGFQPQHF. Here the CDR3 DNA reads TGTGCCAGCAGAAGGGACCAGGGTTTTCAGCCCCAGCATTTT.

V is TRBV13 and J is TRBJ2-1, with 14 bases lining up with TRBD2. The CDR3 runs to 17 residues. Germline values: CDR1 PRHDT, CDR2 FYEKMQ (reference sequence). The J segment lost 8 bases and the V segment lost 4 bases, leaving 10 bases of the junction unmatched. CDR3 residues: CASSYRLAGGSIDEQFF. CDR3 bases: TGTGCCAGCAGCTACCGACTAGCGGGGGGGTCCATCGATGAGCAGTTCTTC.

This rearrangement joins TRBV30 to TRBJ2-4; no firm D call. The germline gives CDR1 GTSNPN, CDR2 SVGIG (reference sequence). This CDR3 is built from 11 residues. Trimming stripped 5 bases from V and 0 bases from J, with 2 bases between. The CDR3 bases are TGTGCCTGGGGAGCCAAAAACATTCAGTACTTC. Translated, it gives CAWGAKNIQYF.